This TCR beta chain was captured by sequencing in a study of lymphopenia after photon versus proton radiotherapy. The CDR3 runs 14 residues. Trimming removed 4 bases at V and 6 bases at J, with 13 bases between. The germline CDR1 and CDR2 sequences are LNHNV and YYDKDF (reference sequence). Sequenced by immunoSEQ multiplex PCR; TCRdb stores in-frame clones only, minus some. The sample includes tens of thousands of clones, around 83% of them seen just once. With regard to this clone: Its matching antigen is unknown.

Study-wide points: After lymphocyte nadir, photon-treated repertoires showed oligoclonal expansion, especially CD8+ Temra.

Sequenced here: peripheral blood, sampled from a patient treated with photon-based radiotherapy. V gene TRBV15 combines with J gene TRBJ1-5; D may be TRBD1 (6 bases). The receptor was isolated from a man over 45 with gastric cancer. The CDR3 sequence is CATSNGGARQPQHF. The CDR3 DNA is TGTGCCACCAGCAACGGGGGGGCTCGTCAGCCCCAGCATTTT.